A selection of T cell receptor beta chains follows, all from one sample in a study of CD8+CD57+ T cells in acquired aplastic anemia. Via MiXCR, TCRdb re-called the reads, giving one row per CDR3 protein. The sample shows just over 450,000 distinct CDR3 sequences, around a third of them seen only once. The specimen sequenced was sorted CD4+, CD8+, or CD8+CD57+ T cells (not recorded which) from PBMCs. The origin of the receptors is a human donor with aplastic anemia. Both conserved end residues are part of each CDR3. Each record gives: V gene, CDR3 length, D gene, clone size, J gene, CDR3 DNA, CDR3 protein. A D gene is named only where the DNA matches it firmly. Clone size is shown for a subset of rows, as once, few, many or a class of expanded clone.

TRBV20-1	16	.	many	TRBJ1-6	TGCAGTGCTAGAGATGGGGAGAGCTCCTATAATTCACCCCTCCACTTT	CSARDGESSYNSPLHF
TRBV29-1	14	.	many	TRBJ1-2	TGCAGCGTTGAAGATCTTGGTAGGCTCCATGGCTACACCTTC	CSVEDLGRLHGYTF
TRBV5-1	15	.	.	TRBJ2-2	TGCGCCAGCAGCGGTGACGAGGGGGGTACCGGGGAGCTGTTTTTT	CASSGDEGGTGELFF
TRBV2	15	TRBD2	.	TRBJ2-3	TGTGCCAGCAGTGGGGCTAGCGGGAGAACAGATACGCAGTATTTT	CASSGASGRTDTQYF
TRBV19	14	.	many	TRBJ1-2	TGTGCCAGTAGTATAGATACCGGGTCTTCTGGCTACACCTTC	CASSIDTGSSGYTF
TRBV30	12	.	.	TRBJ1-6	TGTGCCTGGGGACGTTATAATTCACCCCCCCACTTT	CAWGRYNSPPHF
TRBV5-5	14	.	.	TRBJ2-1	TGTGCCAGCAGCCAGATACTAACCTACAATGAGCAGTTCTTC	CASSQILTYNEQFF
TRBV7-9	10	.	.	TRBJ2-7	TGTGCCAGCGGTCGGCACGAGCAGTACTTC	CASGRHEQYF
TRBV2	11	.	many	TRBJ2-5	TGTGCCAGCCGGTACAAAGAGACCCAGTACTTC	CASRYKETQYF
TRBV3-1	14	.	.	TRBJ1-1	TGTGCCAGCAGCCAACAGGGGTCGGTCACTGAAGCTTTCTTT	CASSQQGSVTEAFF
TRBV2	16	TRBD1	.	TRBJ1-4	TGTGCCAGCGGGACAGGGGTACTTGCAACTAATGAAAAACTGTTTTTT	CASGTGVLATNEKLFF
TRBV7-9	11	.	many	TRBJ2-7	TGTGCCAGCAGTCTTCTTTACGAGCAGTACTTC	CASSLLYEQYF
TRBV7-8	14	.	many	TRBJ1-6	TGTGCCAGCAGCTCTACAGGGTCGGCCACCCCCCTCCACTTT	CASSSTGSATPLHF
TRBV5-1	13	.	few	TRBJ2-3	TGCGCCAGCAGGTTCGAGGGAGGAGATACGCAGTATTTT	CASRFEGGDTQYF
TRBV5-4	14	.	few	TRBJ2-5	TGTGCCAGCAGCTTGGTTGGCTCGAAAGAGACCCAGTACTTC	CASSLVGSKETQYF
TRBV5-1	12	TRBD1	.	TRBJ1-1	TGCGCCAGCAGCTCGATGGGACAGGGAGCTTTCTTT	CASSSMGQGAFF
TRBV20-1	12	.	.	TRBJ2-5	TGCAGTGCTAGAGGGGGGCCCGGGACCCAGTACTTC	CSARGGPGTQYF
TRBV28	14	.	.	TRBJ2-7	TGTGCCAGCAGTTTACCCCTCCGCCGGGCCGAGCAGTACTTC	CASSLPLRRAEQYF
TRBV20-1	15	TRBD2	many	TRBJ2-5	TGCAGTGCTAGAGAGGGAGCGGGAGTGATGGAGACCCAGTACTTC	CSAREGAGVMETQYF
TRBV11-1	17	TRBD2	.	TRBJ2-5	TGTGCCAGCAGCTTAACTAGCGGGGGGGCGGATTCCGAGACCCAGTACTTC	CASSLTSGGADSETQYF
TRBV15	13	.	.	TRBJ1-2	TGTGCCACCAGCAGCCTGGACGGCTATGGCTACACCTTC	CATSSLDGYGYTF
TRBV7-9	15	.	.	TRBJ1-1	TGTGCCAGCAGCTCCGACATTTTGCGGACCACTGAAGCTTTCTTT	CASSSDILRTTEAFF
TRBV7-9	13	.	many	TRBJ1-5	TGTGCCAGCAGCTTAGGGGGGGATCAGCCCCAGCATTTT	CASSLGGDQPQHF
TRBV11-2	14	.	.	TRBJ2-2	TGTGCCAGCAGCTTATTGAGGGAGTCCGGGGAGCTGTTTTTT	CASSLLRESGELFF
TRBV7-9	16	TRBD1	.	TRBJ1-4	TGTGCCAGCAGCTTACTTTCTCAGGGGGCAGGGGAAAAACTGTTTTTT	CASSLLSQGAGEKLFF
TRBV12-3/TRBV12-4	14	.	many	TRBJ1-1	TGTGCCAGCAGTCTGTACTCAGGGTCCACTGAAGCTTTCTTT	CASSLYSGSTEAFF
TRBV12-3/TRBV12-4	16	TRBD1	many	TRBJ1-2	TGTGCCAGCAGTTTAGCGTCGGGCAGGGGGAACTATGGCTACACCTTC	CASSLASGRGNYGYTF
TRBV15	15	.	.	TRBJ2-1	TGTGCCACCAGCAGAGATAAAAACTCCTACAATGAGCAGTTCTTC	CATSRDKNSYNEQFF
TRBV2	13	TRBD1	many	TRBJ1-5	TGTGCCAGCAGCAGACAGGGAGGTCAGCCCCAGCATTTT	CASSRQGGQPQHF
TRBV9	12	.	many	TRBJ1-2	TGTGCCAGCAGCGAACAGAGCTATGGCTACACCTTC	CASSEQSYGYTF
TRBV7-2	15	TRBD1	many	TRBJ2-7	TGTGCCAGCAGCTGGCCGAGACAGGGGGTATACGAGCAGTACTTC	CASSWPRQGVYEQYF